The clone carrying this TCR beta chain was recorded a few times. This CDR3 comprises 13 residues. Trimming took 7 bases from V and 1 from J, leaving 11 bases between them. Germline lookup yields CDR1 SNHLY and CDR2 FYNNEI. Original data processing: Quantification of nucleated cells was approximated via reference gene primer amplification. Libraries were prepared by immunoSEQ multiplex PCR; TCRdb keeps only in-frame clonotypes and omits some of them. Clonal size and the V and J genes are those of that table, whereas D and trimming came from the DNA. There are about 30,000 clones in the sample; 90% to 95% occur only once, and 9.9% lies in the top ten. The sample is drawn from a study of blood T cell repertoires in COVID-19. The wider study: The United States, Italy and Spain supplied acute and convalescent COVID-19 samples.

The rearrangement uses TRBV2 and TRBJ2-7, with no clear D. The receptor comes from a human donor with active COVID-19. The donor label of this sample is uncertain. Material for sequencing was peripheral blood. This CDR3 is CASILAASYEQYF. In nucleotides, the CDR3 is TGTGCCAGCATATTGGCGGCATCCTACGAGCAGTACTTC. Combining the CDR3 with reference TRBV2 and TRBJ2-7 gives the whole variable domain EPEVTQTPSHQVTQMGQEVILRCVPISNHLYFYWYRQILGQKVEFLVSFYNNEISEKSEIFDDQFSVERPDGSNFTLKIRSTKLEDSAMYFCASILAASYEQYFGPGTRLTVT.